The present T cell receptor beta chain was sequenced within a study of T cell responses to AZD1222 COVID-19 vaccine. The V end was cut by 0 bases, the J end by 0 bases, with 1 base between. CDR1 is SGHRS, CDR2 YFSETQ, per germline. This CDR3 has 13 amino acids. Sequencing was performed with immunoSEQ multiplex PCR; in TCRdb, only in-frame clones are kept and a portion is missing. The repertoire holds 95,000 to 110,000 clones, with approximately 88% as singletons. The rearrangement joins TRBV5-1 to TRBJ1-5; D remains ambiguous. The clonotype comes from an adult in good health. Sequenced material: peripheral blood, taken on day 0 of AZD1222 vaccination. The CDR3 here is CASSLGSNQPQHF. CDR3 bases: TGCGCCAGCAGCTTGGGTAGCAATCAGCCCCAGCATTTT.